Shown below are 28 T cell receptor beta chains from a single sample sequenced in a study of T cell responses to AZD1222 COVID-19 vaccine. The table came from immunoSEQ multiplex PCR; TCRdb's copy has only in-frame clones and leaves some out. Of roughly 49,000 clones listed, more than 60% are singletons. Sequenced here: peripheral blood, sampled on day 0 of AZD1222 vaccination. These receptors originate from an adult in good health.

The rearrangement joins TRBV28 to TRBJ1-2; D not resolved. V dropped 5 bases and J dropped 5 bases, with 9 bases sitting between them. CDR3 size: 12 residues. Germline CDR1 reads MDHEN; CDR2 reads SYDVKM. CDR3 in amino acids: CASSQVRYGYTF. CDR3 DNA: TGTGCCAGCAGTCAGGTACGGTATGGCTACACCTTC.

This chain uses TRBV7-9 with TRBJ1-1; D is ambiguous. Per the germline V gene, CDR1 is SEHNR and CDR2 is FQNEAQ (reference sequence). Deletions cut 8 bases from V and 5 bases from J, with 24 bases between. The CDR3 runs to 16 residues. The CDR3 sequence: CASRAPGKGYTTEAFF. The CDR3 DNA reads as TGTGCCAGCCGAGCGCCGGGGAAAGGCTACACGACTGAAGCTTTCTTT.

The chain recombines TRBV3-1 (or the pseudogene TRBV3-2) with TRBJ1-1; D gene ambiguous. Germline CDR1 and CDR2: LGHDT and YNNKEL (reference sequence). Trimming took off 4 bases at V and 4 bases at J, with 7 bases between the two ends. The CDR3 runs to 12 residues. Written as DNA, the CDR3 is TGTGCCAGCAGCCGGGCGGGCACTGAAGCTTTCTTT. Encoded protein: CASSRAGTEAFF.

This clone appeared a single time. The chain employs TRBV6-5 and TRBJ1-2, with TRBD1 matching 9 bases. The CDR3 totals 15 residues. V dropped 7 bases and J dropped 8; count of bases not matched to a gene: 14. The germline gives CDR1 MNHEY, CDR2 SVGAGI. CDR3 protein: CASTSPTGGASGYTF. Written as DNA, the CDR3 is TGTGCCAGCACAAGTCCCACAGGGGGCGCGTCGGGCTACACCTTC.

The rearrangement uses TRBV19 and TRBJ1-6; TRBD1 agrees at 9 bases. The V gene end was trimmed by 8 bases and the J gene end by 8 bases; junction bases not matched to a gene: 4. Germline V lookup: CDR1 LNHDA, CDR2 SQIVND (reference sequence). The CDR3 has 13 residues. DNA of the CDR3: TGTGCCAGTGGGGACAGGGCTGATTCACCCCTCCACTTT. Translation gives CASGDRADSPLHF.

This clone showed up just once. Other DNA sequences from this sample encode an identical CDR3 as well. The chain is built from TRBV5-1 and TRBJ1-5; 7 bases are shared with TRBD1. Trimming took 3 bases from V and 4 from J; bases not matched to a gene: 1. Germline CDR1 and CDR2: SGHRS and YFSETQ. CDR3 length equals 13 residues. The CDR3 region has the DNA TGCGCCAGCAGCTCGGGACAGAATCAGCCCCAGCATTTT. Translating it yields CASSSGQNQPQHF.

This clone appeared a few times. This chain links TRBV4-2 with TRBJ1-4, with 8 bases aligning to TRBD1. Germline loops: CDR1 LGHNA, CDR2 YNFKEQ. This CDR3 is built from 15 residues. Trimming at V came to 1 base and at J to 8 bases, leaving 6 bases not matched to a gene. CDR3 sequence (DNA): TGTGCCAGCAGCCAAGCGCCAGGGGGCCCAGAAAAACTGTTTTTT. Translating it yields CASSQAPGGPEKLFF.

The chain recombines TRBV5-6 with TRBJ2-5, with 8 bases that match TRBD1. The CDR3 extends over 14 amino acids. V lost 2 bases, J lost 5 bases, and 5 bases stayed unmatched. Germline CDR1 is SGHDT and CDR2 is YYEEEE. The CDR3 sequence: CASSLRTGLETQYF. CDR3 bases: TGTGCCAGCAGCTTAAGGACAGGGTTGGAGACCCAGTACTTC.

Written as DNA, the CDR3 is TGTGCCAGCAGCTTGGGACAGGGGTCACCCCTCCACTTT. Residues: CASSLGQGSPLHF. The V gene is TRBV11-3, the J gene TRBJ1-6, with 10 bases aligning to TRBD1. The CDR3 length is 13 residues. V shed 3 bases and J 10 bases; nucleotides not matched to a gene: 0. Germline V gene data show CDR1 as SGHNT and CDR2 as YENEEA.

The chain joins TRBV5-4 to TRBJ2-3, with 9 bases that match TRBD2. The CDR3 sequence is 13 residues long. Trimming cost V 8 bases and J 5 bases; bases outside gene matches: 6. CDR1 SGHNT and CDR2 YYREEE come from the germline V gene (reference sequence). CDR3 sequence (DNA): TGTGCCAGTAAGCGGGGGGTAGAAGATACGCAGTATTTT. Translation: CASKRGVEDTQYF.

CDR3 nucleotides: TGTGCCAGCAGTGGCCGCTTGGATGAGCAGTTCTTC. This encodes CASSGRLDEQFF. The chain combines TRBV12-3 or TRBV12-4 with TRBJ2-1; unclear D gene. The CDR3 runs to 12 residues. V lost 5 bases and J lost 8, with 10 bases in between.

As DNA, the CDR3 is TGTGCCATGCGGCCGGGCAGGGAAGGAAACACCATATATTTT. It translates to CAMRPGREGNTIYF. The gene calls are TRBV10-3 and TRBJ1-3; possibly TRBD1 for D (5 bases). The CDR3 spans 14 residues. Germline assignment: CDR1 ENHRY and CDR2 SYGVKD. V lost 9 bases and J 4 bases, leaving 16 bases between the germline ends.

This chain uses TRBV19 with TRBJ2-6; D gene unclear. The V and J ends lost 3 bases and 0 bases respectively, with 3 bases between them. Germline V gene data show CDR1 as LNHDA and CDR2 as SQIVND (reference sequence). This CDR3 region has 14 residues. DNA of the CDR3: TGTGCCAGTAGTATGAACTCTGGGGCCAACGTCCTGACTTTC. Translated: CASSMNSGANVLTF.

The chain is built from TRBV5-8 and TRBJ2-1, with 8 bases fitting TRBD1. CDR1 and CDR2 from the germline V gene are SGHTS and YDEGEE. The V gene end was trimmed by 2 bases and the J gene end by 8 bases; junction bases not matched to a gene: 3. The CDR3 is 13 amino acids. The CDR3 nucleotides read TGTGCCAGCAGCTTCGACAGGGGCCATGAGCAGTTCTTC. Protein product: CASSFDRGHEQFF.

The V gene is TRBV27, the J gene TRBJ2-2; TRBD2 might be the D (5 bases). Per germline, CDR1 MNHEY and CDR2 SMNVEV (reference sequence). The ends were cut back, 3 bases at V and 2 bases at J, with 10 bases in the middle. This CDR3 has 15 amino acids. Written as DNA, the CDR3 is TGTGCCAGCAGTTTCACTAGAGGAAACACCGGGGAGCTGTTTTTT. Translating it yields CASSFTRGNTGELFF.

This clone has a handful of counts. The chain carries TRBV3-1 (or the pseudogene TRBV3-2) and TRBJ2-3; 10 bases are shared with TRBD2. V gave up 4 bases and J gave up 0 bases; unmatched junction bases: 7. This CDR3 is built from 17 residues. Germline V lookup: CDR1 LGHDT, CDR2 YNNKEL (reference sequence). CDR3 sequence: CASSLSSGRMSTDTQYF. DNA of the CDR3: TGTGCCAGCAGCCTGTCTAGCGGGAGAATGAGCACAGATACGCAGTATTTT.

Only a few counts were recorded for this clone. This sequence joins TRBV13 and TRBJ1-4, with D perhaps TRBD1 (5 bases). The CDR3 covers 12 residues. V lost 5 bases and J 7 bases, leaving 8 bases between the germline ends. Germline-derived CDR1 and CDR2 are PRHDT and FYEKMQ (reference sequence). The DNA of the CDR3 is TGTGCCAGCAGCCGCCAGGGTGAAAAACTGTTTTTT. Translation: CASSRQGEKLFF.

The rearrangement links TRBV18 to TRBJ2-3; D might be TRBD1 (5 bases). Germline assignment: CDR1 KGHSH and CDR2 LQKENI. This CDR3 is 13 amino acids long. Trimming took off 5 bases at V and 0 bases at J, with 6 bases between the two ends. CDR3 coding DNA: TGTGCCAGCTCAGGACAAAGCACAGATACGCAGTATTTT. This codes for CASSGQSTDTQYF.

This chain joins TRBV28 and TRBJ1-2; D call uncertain. The CDR3 is 12 residues long. V lost 4 bases to trimming and J lost 4 bases, with 7 bases between them. Germline assignment: CDR1 MDHEN and CDR2 SYDVKM. As DNA, the CDR3 is TGTGCCAGCAGTTCACAGCGCTATGGCTACACCTTC. It translates to CASSSQRYGYTF.

This clone was counted only a few times. The chain couples TRBV19 to TRBJ2-3; D remains ambiguous. The CDR3 runs 14 residues. From germline, CDR1 is LNHDA and CDR2 SQIVND (reference sequence). Trimming took off 0 bases at V and 2 bases at J, with 6 bases between the two ends. CDR3 in amino acids: CASSIEEITDTQYF. The CDR3 nucleotides are TGTGCCAGTAGTATAGAGGAAATCACAGATACGCAGTATTTT.

This sequence joins TRBV7-2 and TRBJ1-5, with TRBD1 identical over 9 bases. V trimming: 1 base; J trimming: 7 bases; junction bases outside the gene matches: 5. The V gene's germline CDR1 is SGHTA and CDR2 FQGNSA. This CDR3 contains 15 residues. CDR3 sequence reads: CASSLGQGVGQPQHF. For the CDR3, the DNA is TGTGCCAGCAGCTTAGGACAGGGGGTAGGCCAGCCCCAGCATTTT.

Concerning this clone itself: At one end, the junction sequence differs from germline, possibly due to a read error. The chain employs TRBV20-1 and TRBJ1-1; D gene unclear. Per germline, CDR1 DFQATT and CDR2 SNEGSKA (reference sequence). CDR3 length equals 11 residues. The CDR3 reads CRALTGVAESF. The CDR3, as DNA: TGCAGGGCACTGACCGGGGTGGCAGAGAGCTTT.

This clone was detected only once. J is TRBJ2-1 and V is TRBV5-5, with 12 bases fitting TRBD2. The CDR3 runs to 16 residues. After removal of 4 bases from V and 6 bases from J, the junction contained 8 bases not matched to a gene. Germline lookup yields CDR1 SGHKS and CDR2 YYEKEE (reference sequence). CDR3 sequence (DNA): TGTGCCAGCAGCGGCAAGACTAGCGGGAGAGTCAATGAGCAGTTCTTC. Its translation: CASSGKTSGRVNEQFF.

The chain recombines TRBV11-2 with TRBJ1-6; D gene uncertain. Germline CDR1 is SGHAT and CDR2 is FQNNGV. Deletions cut 3 bases from V and 14 bases from J, with 14 bases between. CDR3 length: 13 amino acids. The CDR3 region is CASSFQRSTSLHF. As DNA, the CDR3 is TGTGCCAGCAGCTTTCAAAGGTCCACGTCCCTCCACTTT.

The rearrangement uses TRBV27 and TRBJ1-6, with TRBD1 matching over 8 bases. This CDR3 spans 17 amino acids. Germline-derived CDR1 and CDR2 are MNHEY and SMNVEV (reference sequence). With 1 base clipped from V and 6 bases from J, the junction kept 8 bases outside the gene matches. The CDR3 sequence: CASSLWLRDRSNSPLHF. The CDR3, as DNA: TGTGCCAGCAGTTTATGGCTCCGGGACAGGAGTAATTCACCCCTCCACTTT.

The chain recombines TRBV28 with TRBJ2-3; 7 bases are a match to TRBD1. Germline CDR1 is MDHEN and CDR2 is SYDVKM. This CDR3 spans 18 amino acids. The V and J ends lost 3 bases and 0 bases, in that order; junction bases with no gene match: 12. CDR3 residues: CASSFRTGRRTSTDTQYF. Written as DNA, the CDR3 is TGTGCCAGCAGTTTCCGGACAGGTCGTCGGACTAGCACAGATACGCAGTATTTT.

CDR3 protein: CASSYGSGALINEQFF. As DNA, the CDR3 is TGTGCCAGCAGTTACGGGAGTGGAGCCCTGATCAATGAGCAGTTCTTC. J is TRBJ2-1 and V is TRBV6-2 or TRBV6-3; D possibly corresponds to TRBD2 (5 bases). Trimming stripped 2 bases from V and 6 bases from J, with 17 bases between. Germline CDR1 and CDR2: MNHEY and SVGEGT. The CDR3 is 16 amino acids.

The rearrangement joins TRBV19 to TRBJ2-7; no definite D call. The CDR3 has 12 amino acids. The germline V and J ends were trimmed by 5 bases and 2 bases, with 7 bases remaining between them. From germline, CDR1 is LNHDA and CDR2 SQIVND (reference sequence). The CDR3 DNA reads TGTGCCAGTAGTCCCGGTGCCTACGAGCAGTACTTC. Translating gives CASSPGAYEQYF. Variable domain in full (rest from reference TRBV19 and TRBJ2-7): DGGITQSPKYLFRKEGQNVTLSCEQNLNHDAMYWYRQDPGQGLRLIYYSQIVNDFQKGDIAEGYSVSREKKESFPLTVTSAQKNPTAFYLCASSPGAYEQYFGPGTRLTVT.